These 2 T cell receptor beta chains share one sample of origin, sequenced in a study of T cell changes during pregnancy in multiple sclerosis. Here immunoSEQ multiplex PCR was the method, and the copy in TCRdb shows in-frame clones only, minus some. This sample yields roughly 72,000 clones, of which about 89% are seen a single time; about 0.9% belongs to the top ten. Sequenced material: peripheral blood, taken in the first trimester of pregnancy. These receptors all come from a female donor in good health, enrolled as a control in a pregnancy study.

The chain employs TRBV5-1 and TRBJ2-7, with a possible D match to TRBD2 (6 bases). Trimming removed 0 bases from V and 6 bases from J, with 7 bases in between. Looked up from germline, CDR1 is SGHRS and CDR2 is YFSETQ. The CDR3 is 12 amino acids. Here the CDR3 DNA reads TGCGCCAGCAGCTTGGGCGGGGTCGAGCAGTACTTC. Its protein product is CASSLGGVEQYF.

The chain joins TRBV5-6 to TRBJ2-3, with 10 bases that match TRBD2. The CDR3 sequence is 18 residues long. CDR1 is SGHDT and CDR2 is YYEEEE in the germline V gene. After removal of 4 bases from V and 2 bases from J, the junction contained 13 bases not matched to a gene. The CDR3 protein is CASSPGLARPTYTDTQYF. As DNA, the CDR3 is TGTGCCAGCAGCCCGGGACTAGCGAGACCAACATACACAGATACGCAGTATTTT.